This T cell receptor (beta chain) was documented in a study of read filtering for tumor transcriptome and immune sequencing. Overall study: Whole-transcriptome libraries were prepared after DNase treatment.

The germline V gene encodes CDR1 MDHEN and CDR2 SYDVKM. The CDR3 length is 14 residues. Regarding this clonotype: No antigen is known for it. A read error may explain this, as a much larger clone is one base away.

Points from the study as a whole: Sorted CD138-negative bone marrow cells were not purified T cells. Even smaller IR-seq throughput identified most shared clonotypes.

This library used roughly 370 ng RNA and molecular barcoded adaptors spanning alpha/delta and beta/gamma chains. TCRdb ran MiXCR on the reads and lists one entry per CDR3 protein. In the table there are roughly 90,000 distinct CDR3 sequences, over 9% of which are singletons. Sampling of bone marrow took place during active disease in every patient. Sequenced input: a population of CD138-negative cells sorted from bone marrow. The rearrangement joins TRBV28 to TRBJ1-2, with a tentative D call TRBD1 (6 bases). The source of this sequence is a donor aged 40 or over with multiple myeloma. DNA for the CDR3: TGTGCCAGCAGTAAAGGGGGATATGACTATGGCCACACCTTC. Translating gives CASSKGGYDYGHTF.